This T cell receptor (beta chain) stems from a study of blood T cell repertoires in COVID-19. Across the study: Spain, Italy and the United States supplied samples that represented acute and convalescent COVID-19. In each case, the material was cDNA or gDNA derived from T cells, B-cell-depleted T cells, or PBMCs.

In the source study's methods: Amplification with reference gene primers provided the estimates of nucleated cell counts. Libraries were prepared by immunoSEQ multiplex PCR; TCRdb keeps only in-frame clonotypes and omits some of them. V and J calls plus clone size are reproduced from that table; the DNA served to infer D and trimming. The sample includes about 64,000 clones, less than 85% of them seen just once. This CDR3 spans 14 amino acids. Trimming took 4 bases from V and 3 from J, leaving 10 bases between them. The germline CDR1 and CDR2 sequences are LGHNA and YNFKEQ. The TCR comes from a human donor in a cohort sampled during active COVID-19. This chain links TRBV4-2 with TRBJ1-5; D remains ambiguous. Sequencing was performed on peripheral blood. DNA for the CDR3: TGTGCCAGCAGCCGAAGAGGGTACAATCAGCCCCAGCATTTT. This translates into CASSRRGYNQPQHF.